Listed below are T cell receptor beta chains from one sample, sequenced in a study of T-cell reconstitution after alpha-beta-depleted transplantation in children. From the PCR reads, TCRdb called clonotypes with MiXCR, one entry per CDR3 protein. The sample includes 500,000 or so distinct CDR3 sequences, around a third of them seen just once. The sample in question was PBMCs from the stem cell graft donor, obtained from the stem cell graft. The receptors derive from a human donor who donated a stem cell graft to a child with aplastic anemia. Both conserved end residues are part of each CDR3. Fields, in order: CDR3 length, J gene, V gene, CDR3 protein.

14,TRBJ1-1,TRBV12-3/TRBV12-4,CASSLKTGGTEAFF
13,TRBJ2-1,TRBV7-6,CASSSTRFDEQFF
10,TRBJ1-1,TRBV20-1,CSAGATEAFF
11,TRBJ2-3,TRBV30,CAWRFVDTQYF
14,TRBJ1-1,TRBV7-3,CASSLLPLDSEAFF
12,TRBJ2-1,TRBV4-2,CASSHSYNEQFF
15,TRBJ2-2,TRBV4-2,CASSQEDRGYGELFF
16,TRBJ2-7,TRBV12-3/TRBV12-4,CASSLYGSGYSYEQYF
14,TRBJ2-2,TRBV12-3/TRBV12-4,CASSPTRSTGELFF
19,TRBJ2-7,TRBV2,CASSPEGLAGPKGMSEQYF
15,TRBJ2-3,TRBV18,CASSHTVVSTDTQYF
14,TRBJ2-2,TRBV20-1,CSARAPGASGELFF
14,TRBJ1-1,TRBV29-1,CSVEVRKRFTEAFF
15,TRBJ2-2,TRBV5-5,CASSLARTSGGELFF
14,TRBJ1-4,TRBV27,CASRSGRVQEKLFF
17,TRBJ2-7,TRBV12-3/TRBV12-4,CASSLGTGMTLSYEQYF
15,TRBJ2-7,TRBV6-1,CASSPRQGDTYEQYF
11,TRBJ1-1,TRBV7-2,CASSLIREAFF
15,TRBJ2-7,TRBV7-2,CASSFNQGAGYEQYF
15,TRBJ1-1,TRBV5-1,CASSLTGARATEAFF
17,TRBJ2-2,TRBV5-1,CASSLASLAGDTGELFF
16,TRBJ1-1,TRBV11-2,CASSPFTGTRNTEAFF
16,TRBJ2-2,TRBV19,CASSISPGGGIGELFF
18,TRBJ2-7,TRBV11-2,CASSLSAPSSGRSYEQYF
14,TRBJ1-4,TRBV7-9,CASSRDRGDEKLFF
13,TRBJ1-6,TRBV19,CASSVRVDSPLHF
13,TRBJ2-3,TRBV10-3,CAIQRESTDTQYF
17,TRBJ2-2,TRBV19,CASSIEIAGGPSGELFF
15,TRBJ2-1,TRBV7-2,CASSLGPETYNEQFF
14,TRBJ1-3,TRBV29-1,CSAGGGNSGNTIYF
17,TRBJ2-1,TRBV11-2,CASSLDGGQGSYNEQFF
15,TRBJ2-3,TRBV30,CAWNSGTGGTDTQYF
15,TRBJ2-7,TRBV5-5,CASSLTGNMAHEQYF
13,TRBJ1-2,TRBV5-6,CASSLSMGYGYTF
15,TRBJ2-1,TRBV5-5,CASRRGDTNYNEQFF
15,TRBJ1-4,TRBV20-1,CSARAPRQARKELFF
14,TRBJ2-7,TRBV4-2,CASSQARDYNEQYF
14,TRBJ2-1,TRBV12-3/TRBV12-4,CASSLSVAYNEQFF
14,TRBJ1-1,TRBV4-3,CASSQDRRPTEAFF
11,TRBJ1-4,TRBV7-2,CASSPETQLFF
14,TRBJ2-7,TRBV10-3,CAITLTGASYEQYF